These 12 T cell receptor beta chains originate from one sample sequenced in a study of regulatory T cells in long-lasting Graves disease. Time point noted: newly diagnosed GD, antithyroid drugs for less than 3 months. PBMCs were the source of the RNA used for TCR sequencing. Relying on iRepertoire HTBI primers and Arm-PCR of CDR3 regions, the team built TCR beta libraries. TCRdb passed the multiplex PCR reads through MiXCR, listing each CDR3 protein once. Among 400,000 to 550,000 distinct CDR3 sequences listed, approximately 16% were seen once. These sequences were also reported in another study, on T cells in Graves' hyperthyroidism and ophthalmopathy.

Sequenced here: peripheral blood mononuclear cells (PBMCs), sampled at new diagnosis, from a patient treated with antithyroid drugs. All receptors come from a woman younger than 35 with Graves disease.

This clonotype was counted at least ten times. The chain recombines TRBV29-1 with TRBJ2-7; tentative D call: TRBD1 (6 bases). V gave up 6 bases and J gave up 2 bases, with 11 bases separating them. The CDR3 has 12 residues. The germline V gene encodes CDR1 SQVTM and CDR2 ANQGSEA. The CDR3 DNA sequence: TGCAGCGTCTTGGGACAAACCTACGAGCAGTACTTC. Residues: CSVLGQTYEQYF.

On this clonotype itself: Since a much larger clone is just one base distant, this may be a read error. This chain links TRBV2 with TRBJ1-2; D gene unclear. The germline V gene encodes CDR1 SNHLY and CDR2 FYNNEI. CDR3 length: 12 residues. DNA for the CDR3: TGTACCAGCAGTTCGGAGCCCTATGGCTACACCTTC. This translates into CTSSSEPYGYTF.

This clonotype was recorded a few times. This chain links TRBV19 with TRBJ1-1; weak D call: TRBD1 (6 bases). Between the trimmed V and J ends, which lost 2 bases and 1 base, there was a span of 17 bases. The CDR3 sequence is 17 residues long. The V gene's germline CDR1 is LNHDA and CDR2 SQIVND (reference sequence). CDR3 in DNA: TGTGCCAGTAGTATAACCAAGGGGGTGAAGGGGAACACTGAAGCTTTCTTT. It codes for CASSITKGVKGNTEAFF. Full variable domain (missing parts from reference TRBV19 and TRBJ1-1): DGGITQSPKYLFRKEGQNVTLSCEQNLNHDAMYWYRQDPGQGLRLIYYSQIVNDFQKGDIAEGYSVSREKKESFPLTVTSAQKNPTAFYLCASSITKGVKGNTEAFFGQGTRLTVV.

In this sample, this clonotype turned up a few times. The J gene is TRBJ1-1, the V gene TRBV11-2; the D gene is possibly TRBD1 (6 bases). The CDR3 has 13 amino acids. Germline assignment: CDR1 SGHAT and CDR2 FQNNGV. V lost 2 bases to trimming and J lost 10 bases, with 14 bases between them. DNA of the CDR3: TGTGCCAGCAGCTTACCAGGACAGTTTGGAGCTTTCTTT. Translating gives CASSLPGQFGAFF. The full variable domain, in which reference TRBV11-2 and TRBJ1-1 provide the parts outside the CDR3, is EAGVAQSPRYKIIEKRQSVAFWCNPISGHATLYWYQQILGQGPKLLIQFQNNGVVDDSQLPKDRFSAERLKGVDSTLKIQPAKLEDSAVYLCASSLPGQFGAFFGQGTRLTVV.

In its sample, this clonotype was seen many times. The chain uses TRBV2 and TRBJ2-7; 11 positions match TRBD2. The germline V gene has CDR1 SNHLY and CDR2 FYNNEI. V shed 2 bases and J 5 bases; nucleotides not matched to a gene: 2. This CDR3 spans 14 amino acids. CDR3 loop: CASSELLAGDEQYF. CDR3 nucleotide sequence: TGTGCCAGCAGTGAATTACTAGCGGGAGACGAGCAGTACTTC.

At least ten counts were recorded for this clonotype. CDR3 coding DNA: TGTGCCAGCAGTTTAGTTGCCGGGGAGGGTAACCAGCCCCAGCATTTT. Its translation is CASSLVAGEGNQPQHF. V and J are TRBV12-3 or TRBV12-4 and TRBJ1-5; D ambiguous. The CDR3 has 16 residues. V gave up 1 base and J gave up 7 bases, with 17 bases separating them.

This clonotype has a count of ten or more. This sequence joins TRBV25-1 and TRBJ1-2; 9 nucleotides line up with TRBD1. Germline CDR1 reads MGHDK; CDR2 reads SYGVNS. V was pared by 3 bases and J by 4 bases, with 9 bases of the junction left unmatched. This CDR3 comprises 16 residues. The CDR3 loop is CASSDLPGQGSYGYTF. The CDR3 DNA sequence: TGTGCCAGCAGTGACCTTCCTGGACAGGGGAGCTATGGCTACACCTTC.

This clonotype was recorded many times. V and J are TRBV7-3 and TRBJ2-1, with a tentative D call TRBD1 (5 bases). V was shortened by 1 base and J by 5 bases, with 9 bases between the two germline ends. This CDR3 spans 14 amino acids. CDR1 is SGHTA and CDR2 is FQGTGA in the germline V gene. The CDR3 nucleotides are TGTGCCAGCAGCTTAAGCCCAGGGAACAATGAGCAGTTCTTC. Protein: CASSLSPGNNEQFF.

Many counts were recorded for this clonotype. The rearrangement uses TRBV11-2 and TRBJ2-5; no clear D gene. Between the trimmed V and J ends, which lost 2 bases and 2 bases, there was a span of 6 bases. Germline assignment: CDR1 SGHAT and CDR2 FQNNGV. The CDR3 runs to 13 residues. The CDR3 DNA is TGTGCCAGCAGCTTATTCCGGCAAGAGACCCAGTACTTC. This gives the protein CASSLFRQETQYF.

This chain uses TRBV2 with TRBJ2-2; D is ambiguous. The CDR3 runs to 14 residues. CDR1 is SNHLY, CDR2 FYNNEI, per germline. V gave up 1 base and J gave up 5 bases, with 8 bases separating them. In DNA form, the CDR3 reads TGTGCCAGCAGTGAAGGGCAGTGGACCGGGGAGCTGTTTTTT. Amino acids: CASSEGQWTGELFF.

This clonotype was observed at least ten times. The chain has TRBV18 and TRBJ2-1, with D uncertain. CDR1 is KGHSH and CDR2 is LQKENI in the germline V gene. The ends were cut back, 0 bases at V and 12 bases at J, with 9 bases in the middle. This CDR3 region has 12 residues. This CDR3 is CASSPPSSLQFF. CDR3 in DNA: TGTGCCAGCTCACCACCAAGCAGCCTGCAGTTCTTC.

The chain joins TRBV5-5 to TRBJ1-6, with D possibly being TRBD1 (6 bases). V lost 4 bases and J 11 bases, leaving 13 bases between the germline ends. Germline V gene lookup returns CDR1 SGHKS and CDR2 YYEKEE (reference sequence). The CDR3 contains 13 residues. The CDR3 reads CASSAEGGAPLHF. The CDR3 DNA is TGTGCCAGCAGCGCAGAAGGGGGAGCACCCCTCCACTTT.